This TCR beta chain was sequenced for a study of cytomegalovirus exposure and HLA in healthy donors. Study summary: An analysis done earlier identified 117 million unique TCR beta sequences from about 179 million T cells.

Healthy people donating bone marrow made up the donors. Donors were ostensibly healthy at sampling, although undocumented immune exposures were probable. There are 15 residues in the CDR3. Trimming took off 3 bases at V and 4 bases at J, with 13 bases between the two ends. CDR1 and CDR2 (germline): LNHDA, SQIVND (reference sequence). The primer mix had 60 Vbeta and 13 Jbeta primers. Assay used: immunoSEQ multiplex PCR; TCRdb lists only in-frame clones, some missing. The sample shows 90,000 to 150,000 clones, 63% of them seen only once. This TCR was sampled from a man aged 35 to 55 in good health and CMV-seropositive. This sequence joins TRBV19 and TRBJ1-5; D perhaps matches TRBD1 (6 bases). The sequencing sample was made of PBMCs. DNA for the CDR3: TGTGCCAGTAGTATGTGGCAGGGGAATAATCAGCCCCAGCATTTT. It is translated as CASSMWQGNNQPQHF.